This TCR beta chain was identified in a study of shared clonotypes between healthy human individuals. A single count supports this clone. The assay was carried out at the deep level. The table came from immunoSEQ multiplex PCR; TCRdb's copy has only in-frame clones and leaves some out. The table records approximately 2,300,000 clones, about 90% of them present only once. The CDR3 is made up of 17 amino acids. Trimming took 6 bases from V and 5 from J; bases not matched to a gene: 11. The germline V gene encodes CDR1 MDHEN and CDR2 SYDVKM. This clonotype originated in a man aged 18-30 years in good health. Some clones in this sample may be carry-over from other donors' samples. The rearrangement joins TRBV28 to TRBJ2-2; TRBD2 matches 11 bases. The sample taken for sequencing was naive CD4+ T cells from PBMCs. The subset here: CD45RA+ positively selected. CDR3 DNA: TGTGCCAGCAGGTCTCAGCTCGGACTAGCGGGTACCGGGGAGCTGTTTTTT. It encodes CASRSQLGLAGTGELFF. Complete variable domain (other parts from reference TRBV28 and TRBJ2-2): DVKVTQSSRYLVKRTGEKVFLECVQDMDHENMFWYRQDPGLGLRLIYFSYDVKMKEKGDIPEGYSVSREKKERFSLILESASTNQTSMYLCASRSQLGLAGTGELFFGEGSRLTVL.